The 2 T cell receptor beta chains listed next were all sequenced from one sample in a study of identifying expanded T cells in peripheral blood. Generated by immunoSEQ multiplex PCR, the TCRdb table keeps only in-frame clones and is missing some. The sample shows some 78,000 clones, about 88% of them seen only once. The sample consisted of blood. All receptors derive from a person aged 18 to 75 in good health.

This rearrangement joins TRBV5-8 to TRBJ1-1; tentative D call: TRBD1 (6 bases). The CDR3 is made up of 13 amino acids. V lost 6 bases and J 4 bases, leaving 13 bases between the germline ends. From germline, CDR1 is SGHTS and CDR2 YDEGEE. CDR3 sequence reads: CASTPGVGTEAFF. In DNA form, the CDR3 reads TGTGCCAGCACCCCAGGGGTCGGCACTGAAGCTTTCTTT.

V gene TRBV7-2 combines with J gene TRBJ2-5; D not certain. CDR3 length: 12 residues. Trimming left V 2 bases short and J 8 bases short, with 9 bases between. Germline loops: CDR1 SGHTA, CDR2 FQGNSA. The DNA of the CDR3 is TGTGCCAGCAGCTTAAACGGTCCAACCCAGTACTTC. Amino acids: CASSLNGPTQYF.